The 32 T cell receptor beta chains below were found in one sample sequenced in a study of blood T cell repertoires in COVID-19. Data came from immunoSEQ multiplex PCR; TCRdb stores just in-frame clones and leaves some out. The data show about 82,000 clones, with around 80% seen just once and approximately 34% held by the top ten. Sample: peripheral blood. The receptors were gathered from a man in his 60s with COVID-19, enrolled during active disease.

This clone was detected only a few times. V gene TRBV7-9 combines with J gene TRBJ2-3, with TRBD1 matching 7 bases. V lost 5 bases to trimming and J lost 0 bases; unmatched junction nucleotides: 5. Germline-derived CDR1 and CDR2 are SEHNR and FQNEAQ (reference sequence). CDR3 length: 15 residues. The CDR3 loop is CASSRGQASTDTQYF. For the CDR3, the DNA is TGTGCCAGCAGCCGCGGACAGGCGAGCACAGATACGCAGTATTTT.

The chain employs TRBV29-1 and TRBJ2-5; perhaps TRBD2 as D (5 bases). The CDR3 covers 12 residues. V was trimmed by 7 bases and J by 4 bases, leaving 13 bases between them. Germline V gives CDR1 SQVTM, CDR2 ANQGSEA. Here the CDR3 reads CSARDGGETQYF. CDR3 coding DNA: TGCAGCGCCCGGGATGGAGGAGAGACCCAGTACTTC.

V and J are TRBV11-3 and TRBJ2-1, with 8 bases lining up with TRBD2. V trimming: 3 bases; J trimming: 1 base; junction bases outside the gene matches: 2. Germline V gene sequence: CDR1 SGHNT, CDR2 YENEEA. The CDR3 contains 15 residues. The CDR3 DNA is TGTGCCAGCAGCTTTAGCGGGGAATCCTACAATGAGCAGTTCTTC. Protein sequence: CASSFSGESYNEQFF.

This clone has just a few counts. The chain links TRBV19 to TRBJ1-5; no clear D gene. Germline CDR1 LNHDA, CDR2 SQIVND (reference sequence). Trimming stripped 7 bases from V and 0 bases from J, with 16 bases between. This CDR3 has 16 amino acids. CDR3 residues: CASIPSSGYSNQPQHF. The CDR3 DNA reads TGTGCCAGTATTCCATCGTCCGGTTATAGCAATCAGCCCCAGCATTTT.

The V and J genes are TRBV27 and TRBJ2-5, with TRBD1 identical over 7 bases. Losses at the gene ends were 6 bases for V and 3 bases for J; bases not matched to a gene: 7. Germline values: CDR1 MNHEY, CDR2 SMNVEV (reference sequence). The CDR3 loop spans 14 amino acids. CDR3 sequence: CASSTRTGKETQYF. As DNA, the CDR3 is TGTGCCAGCAGCACGAGGACAGGAAAAGAGACCCAGTACTTC.

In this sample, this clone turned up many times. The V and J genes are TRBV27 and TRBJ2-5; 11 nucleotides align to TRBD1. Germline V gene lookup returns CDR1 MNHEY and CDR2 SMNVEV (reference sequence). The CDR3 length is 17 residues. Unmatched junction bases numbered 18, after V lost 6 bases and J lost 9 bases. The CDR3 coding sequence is TGTGCCAGCAGCCCAACCATCCCGGACAGGGGGCGGATGGCCCAGTACTTC. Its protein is CASSPTIPDRGRMAQYF.

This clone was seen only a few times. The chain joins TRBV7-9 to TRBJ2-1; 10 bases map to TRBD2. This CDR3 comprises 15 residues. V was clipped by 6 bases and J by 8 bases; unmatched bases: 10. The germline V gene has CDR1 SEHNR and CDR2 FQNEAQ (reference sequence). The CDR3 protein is CASSAAGGPIDEQFF. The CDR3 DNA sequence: TGTGCCAGCAGTGCAGCGGGGGGGCCTATAGATGAGCAGTTCTTC.

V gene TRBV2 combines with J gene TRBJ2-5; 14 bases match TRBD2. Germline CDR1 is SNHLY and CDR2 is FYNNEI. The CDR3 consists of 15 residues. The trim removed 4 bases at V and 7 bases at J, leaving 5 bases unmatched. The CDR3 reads CASSVGTSGSVTQYF. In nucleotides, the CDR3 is TGTGCCAGCAGTGTGGGGACTAGCGGGAGTGTGACCCAGTACTTC.

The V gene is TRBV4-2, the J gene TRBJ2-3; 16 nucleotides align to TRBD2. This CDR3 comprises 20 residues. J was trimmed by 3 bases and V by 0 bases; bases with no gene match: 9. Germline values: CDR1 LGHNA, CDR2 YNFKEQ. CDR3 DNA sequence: TGTGCCAGCAGCCAAGAAACCGGGACTAGCGGGAGGGCCGGGACAGATACGCAGTATTTT. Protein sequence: CASSQETGTSGRAGTDTQYF.

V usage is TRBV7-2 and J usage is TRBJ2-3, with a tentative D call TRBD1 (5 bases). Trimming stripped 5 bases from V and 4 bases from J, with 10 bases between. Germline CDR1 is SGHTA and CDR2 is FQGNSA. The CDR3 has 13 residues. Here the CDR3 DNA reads TGTGCCAGCAGCCGCACAGGTCCAGATACGCAGTATTTT. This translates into CASSRTGPDTQYF.

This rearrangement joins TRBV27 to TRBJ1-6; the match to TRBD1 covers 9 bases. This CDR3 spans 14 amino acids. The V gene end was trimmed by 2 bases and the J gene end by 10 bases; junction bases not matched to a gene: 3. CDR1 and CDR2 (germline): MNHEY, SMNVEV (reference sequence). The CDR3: CASSLGTGTSPLHF. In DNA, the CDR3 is TGTGCCAGCAGTTTAGGGACAGGGACCTCACCCCTCCACTTT.

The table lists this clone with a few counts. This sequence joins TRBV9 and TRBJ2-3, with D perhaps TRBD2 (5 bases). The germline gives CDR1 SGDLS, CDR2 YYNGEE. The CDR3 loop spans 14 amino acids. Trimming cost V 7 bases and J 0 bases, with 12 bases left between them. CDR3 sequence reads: CASQRRDSTDTQYF. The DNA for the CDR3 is TGTGCCAGCCAGCGACGGGATAGCACAGATACGCAGTATTTT.

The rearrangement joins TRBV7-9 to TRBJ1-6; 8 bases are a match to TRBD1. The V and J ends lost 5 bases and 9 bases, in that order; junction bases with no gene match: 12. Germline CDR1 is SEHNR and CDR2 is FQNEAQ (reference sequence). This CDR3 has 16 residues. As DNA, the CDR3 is TGTGCCAGCAGCACCTACGGACAGGGAAGTTCTTCACCCCTCCACTTT. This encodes CASSTYGQGSSSPLHF.

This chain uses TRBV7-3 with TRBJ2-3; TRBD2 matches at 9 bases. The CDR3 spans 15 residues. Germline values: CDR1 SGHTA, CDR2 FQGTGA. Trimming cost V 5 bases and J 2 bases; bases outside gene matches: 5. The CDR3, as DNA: TGTGCCAGCAGCCAAGCGGGGGGCCTCACAGATACGCAGTATTTT. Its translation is CASSQAGGLTDTQYF. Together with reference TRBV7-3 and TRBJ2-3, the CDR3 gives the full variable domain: GAGVSQTPSNKVTEKGKYVELRCDPISGHTALYWYRQSLGQGPEFLIYFQGTGAADDSGLPNDRFFAVRPEGSVSTLKIQRTERGDSAVYLCASSQAGGLTDTQYFGPGTRLTVL.

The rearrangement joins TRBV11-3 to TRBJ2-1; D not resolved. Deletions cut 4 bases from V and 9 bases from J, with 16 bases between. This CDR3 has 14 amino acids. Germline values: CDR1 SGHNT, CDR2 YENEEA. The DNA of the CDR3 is TGTGCCAGCAGCTCCCTTCAACTCACGGGTGAGCAGTTCTTC. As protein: CASSSLQLTGEQFF.

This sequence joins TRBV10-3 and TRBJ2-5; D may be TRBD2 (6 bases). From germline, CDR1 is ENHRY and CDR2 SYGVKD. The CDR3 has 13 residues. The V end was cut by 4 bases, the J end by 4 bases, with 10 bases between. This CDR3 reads CAISGEDRETQYF. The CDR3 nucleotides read TGTGCCATCAGTGGGGAGGATCGAGAGACCCAGTACTTC.

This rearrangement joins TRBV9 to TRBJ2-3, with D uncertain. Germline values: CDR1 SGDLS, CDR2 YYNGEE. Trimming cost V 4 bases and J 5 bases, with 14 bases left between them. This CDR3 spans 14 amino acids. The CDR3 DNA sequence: TGTGCCAGCAGCAGAAGACTGGCCCAAGATACGCAGTATTTT. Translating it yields CASSRRLAQDTQYF.

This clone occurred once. The CDR3 spells CASSFGTSGSFYEQYF. CDR3 DNA: TGTGCCAGCAGTTTCGGGACTAGCGGGAGTTTTTACGAGCAGTACTTC. The chain couples TRBV6-5 to TRBJ2-7; 14 bases fit TRBD2. CDR3 length: 16 amino acids. The ends lost 4 bases at V and 4 bases at J; junction bases unmatched: 6. Per the germline V gene, CDR1 is MNHEY and CDR2 is SVGAGI.

This chain's CDR3 is CASSPGTSGTPLGGTQYF. CDR3 DNA sequence: TGTGCCAGCAGCCCCGGGACTAGCGGGACGCCCTTGGGGGGGACCCAGTACTTC. V and J are TRBV7-3 and TRBJ2-5; 13 positions match TRBD2. The CDR3 covers 18 residues. The germline V gene encodes CDR1 SGHTA and CDR2 FQGTGA. Trimming cost V 5 bases and J 7 bases; bases outside gene matches: 16.

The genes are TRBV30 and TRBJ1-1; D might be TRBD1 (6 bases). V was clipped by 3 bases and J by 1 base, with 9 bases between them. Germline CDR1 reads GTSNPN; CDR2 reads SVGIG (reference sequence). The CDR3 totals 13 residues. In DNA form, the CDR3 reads TGTGCCTGGAGCCTAGGGGGGAACACTGAAGCTTTCTTT. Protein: CAWSLGGNTEAFF.

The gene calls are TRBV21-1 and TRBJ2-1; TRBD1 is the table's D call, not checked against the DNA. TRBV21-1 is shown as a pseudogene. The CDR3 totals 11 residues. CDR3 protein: CASSMQGAQFF. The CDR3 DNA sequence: TGTGCCAGCAGCATGCAGGGGGCACAGTTCTTC.

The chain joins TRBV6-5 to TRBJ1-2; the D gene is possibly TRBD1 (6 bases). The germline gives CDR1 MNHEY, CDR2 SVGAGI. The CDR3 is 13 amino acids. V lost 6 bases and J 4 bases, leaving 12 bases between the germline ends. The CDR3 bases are TGTGCCAGCAGGAAGACAGGCAGCTATGGCTACACCTTC. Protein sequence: CASRKTGSYGYTF.

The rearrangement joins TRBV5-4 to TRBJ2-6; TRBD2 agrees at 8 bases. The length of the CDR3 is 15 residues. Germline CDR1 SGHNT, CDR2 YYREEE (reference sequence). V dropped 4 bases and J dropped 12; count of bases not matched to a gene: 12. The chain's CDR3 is CASSPGRGGLTVLTF. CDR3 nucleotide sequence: TGTGCCAGCAGCCCCGGTCGCGGGGGGTTGACCGTCCTGACTTTC.

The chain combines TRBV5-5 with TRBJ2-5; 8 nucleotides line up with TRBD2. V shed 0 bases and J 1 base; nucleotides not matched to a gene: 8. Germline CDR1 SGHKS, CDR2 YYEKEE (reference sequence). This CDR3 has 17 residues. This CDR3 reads CASSLAGAGGPQETQYF. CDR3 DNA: TGTGCCAGCAGCTTGGCCGGGGCGGGGGGCCCCCAAGAGACCCAGTACTTC.

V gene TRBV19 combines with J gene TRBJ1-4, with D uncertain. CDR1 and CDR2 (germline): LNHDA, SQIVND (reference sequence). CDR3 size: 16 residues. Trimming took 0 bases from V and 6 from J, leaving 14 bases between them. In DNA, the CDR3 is TGTGCCAGTAGTATAGACAGCGGGGTCGGTGATGAAAAACTGTTTTTT. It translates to CASSIDSGVGDEKLFF.

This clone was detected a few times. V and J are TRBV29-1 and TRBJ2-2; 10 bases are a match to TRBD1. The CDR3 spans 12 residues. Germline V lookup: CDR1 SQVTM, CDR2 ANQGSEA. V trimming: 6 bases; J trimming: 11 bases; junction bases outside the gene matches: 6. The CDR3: CSVGGDRGELFF. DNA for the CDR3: TGCAGCGTCGGGGGGGACAGGGGCGAGCTGTTTTTT.

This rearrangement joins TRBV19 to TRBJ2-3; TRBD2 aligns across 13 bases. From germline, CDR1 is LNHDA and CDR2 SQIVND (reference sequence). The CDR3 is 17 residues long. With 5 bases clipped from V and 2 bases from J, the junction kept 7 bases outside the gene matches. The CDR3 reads CASSLLAGGGPTDTQYF. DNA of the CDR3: TGTGCCAGTAGTTTACTAGCGGGAGGGGGCCCCACAGATACGCAGTATTTT.

The CDR3 protein is CASSLLAGNYEQYF. CDR3 in DNA: TGTGCCAGCAGTTTACTAGCGGGGAACTACGAGCAGTACTTC. The chain employs TRBV2 and TRBJ2-7; 10 bases match TRBD2. Germline loops: CDR1 SNHLY, CDR2 FYNNEI. V lost 5 bases and J lost 3; bases outside the gene matches: 4. This CDR3 is 14 amino acids long.

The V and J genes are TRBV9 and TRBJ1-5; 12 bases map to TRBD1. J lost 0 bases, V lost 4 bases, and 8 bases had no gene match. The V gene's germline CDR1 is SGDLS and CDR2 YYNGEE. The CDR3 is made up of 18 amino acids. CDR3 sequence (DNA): TGTGCCAGCAGCTCGGGACAGGGGGCAGGTTATAGCAATCAGCCCCAGCATTTT. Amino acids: CASSSGQGAGYSNQPQHF.

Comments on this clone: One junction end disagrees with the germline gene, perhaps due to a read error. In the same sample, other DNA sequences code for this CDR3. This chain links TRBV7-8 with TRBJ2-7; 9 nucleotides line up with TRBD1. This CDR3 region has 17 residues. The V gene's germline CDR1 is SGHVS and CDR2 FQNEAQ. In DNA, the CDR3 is TGTGCCAGCAGCTTAGGACAGGGGGGGTCAAGCTCCTATGAGCAGTACTTC. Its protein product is CASSLGQGGSSSYEQYF.

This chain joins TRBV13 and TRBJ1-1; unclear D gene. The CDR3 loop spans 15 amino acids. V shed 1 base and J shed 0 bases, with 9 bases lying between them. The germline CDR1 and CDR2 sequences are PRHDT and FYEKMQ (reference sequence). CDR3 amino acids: CASSLVQHMNTEAFF. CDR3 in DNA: TGTGCCAGCAGCTTAGTACAGCATATGAACACTGAAGCTTTCTTT. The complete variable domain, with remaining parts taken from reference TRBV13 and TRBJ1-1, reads AAGVIQSPRHLIKEKRETATLKCYPIPRHDTVYWYQQGPGQDPQFLISFYEKMQSDKGSIPDRFSAQQFSDYHSELNMSSLELGDSALYFCASSLVQHMNTEAFFGQGTRLTVV.

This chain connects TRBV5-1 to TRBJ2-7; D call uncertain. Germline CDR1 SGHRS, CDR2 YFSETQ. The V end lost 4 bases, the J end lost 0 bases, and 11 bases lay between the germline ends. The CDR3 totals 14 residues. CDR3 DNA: TGCGCCAGCAGCCCTGGCGCGGCCTCCTACGAGCAGTACTTC. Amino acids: CASSPGAASYEQYF. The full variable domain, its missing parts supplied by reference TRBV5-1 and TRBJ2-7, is KAGVTQTPRYLIKTRGQQVTLSCSPISGHRSVSWYQQTPGQGLQFLFEYFSETQRNKGNFPGRFSGRQFSNSRSEMNVSTLELGDSALYLCASSPGAASYEQYFGPGTRLTVT.